Shown below are 10 T cell receptor beta chains from a single sample sequenced in a study of shared clonotypes between healthy human individuals. Repertoires were generated with immunoSEQ multiplex PCR, while TCRdb's copy carries only in-frame clones and drops some. In the table there are about 1.5 million clones, about 96% of which are singletons. Sequenced: naive CD4+ T cells sorted from blood. Subset in this sample: CD45RA+ positively selected. These receptors came from a young man in good health.

The chain recombines TRBV28 with TRBJ1-5, with 9 bases fitting TRBD1. Germline lookup yields CDR1 MDHEN and CDR2 SYDVKM. Germline trimming cut 2 bases from V and 4 bases from J; bases unmatched to any gene: 3. The CDR3 spans 15 residues. The CDR3 here is CASSLGDRENQPQHF. As DNA, the CDR3 is TGTGCCAGCAGTTTAGGGGACAGGGAAAATCAGCCCCAGCATTTT.

This chain connects TRBV25-1 to TRBJ2-5; D ambiguous. V was shortened by 8 bases and J by 2 bases, with 15 bases between the two germline ends. The CDR3 extends over 14 amino acids. Germline CDR1 is MGHDK and CDR2 is SYGVNS. The CDR3 DNA follows: TGTGCCAGCGCCCGACTCGGGTGGCAAGAGACCCAGTACTTC. This gives the protein CASARLGWQETQYF.

This clone was seen just once. The V gene is TRBV5-4, the J gene TRBJ2-1; no clear D gene. The CDR3 loop spans 17 amino acids. V lost 3 bases and J lost 4, with 20 bases in between. The V gene's germline CDR1 is SGHNT and CDR2 YYREEE (reference sequence). The CDR3, as DNA: TGTGCCAGCAGCTCTCCCGGCCGTTCGTTGATTTACAATGAGCAGTTCTTC. Residues: CASSSPGRSLIYNEQFF.

The chain joins TRBV2 to TRBJ2-7; D is perhaps TRBD2 (6 bases). The germline V and J ends were trimmed by 6 bases and 2 bases, with 14 bases remaining between them. The CDR3 loop spans 14 amino acids. Germline V gives CDR1 SNHLY, CDR2 FYNNEI. The CDR3 coding sequence is TGTGCCAGCAGACGGGACTCGCATACCTACGAGCAGTACTTC. It codes for CASRRDSHTYEQYF.

The rearrangement uses TRBV28 and TRBJ2-7; 8 bases are shared with TRBD2. This CDR3 has 16 amino acids. V trimming: 1 base; J trimming: 0 bases; junction bases outside the gene matches: 5. Germline V gives CDR1 MDHEN, CDR2 SYDVKM. The DNA of the CDR3 is TGTGCCAGCAGTTTATCGGGGGGGCGGGCCTCCTACGAGCAGTACTTC. Translated, it gives CASSLSGGRASYEQYF.

The rearrangement links TRBV18 to TRBJ2-3; the D gene is possibly TRBD2 (6 bases). V lost 3 bases, J lost 7 bases, and 20 bases lay in between. Looked up from germline, CDR1 is KGHSH and CDR2 is LQKENI. This CDR3 spans 16 amino acids. CDR3 in DNA: TGTGCCAGCTCACCTATTTTTTTAGCGGTTTCGAATACGCAGTATTTT. As protein: CASSPIFLAVSNTQYF.

The chain is built from TRBV27 and TRBJ2-4, with 7 bases lining up with TRBD1. Germline CDR1 MNHEY, CDR2 SMNVEV (reference sequence). V lost 6 bases and J lost 11; bases outside the gene matches: 7. The CDR3 is 12 amino acids. The CDR3 DNA reads TGTGCCAGCAGAGCCCAGGGGGACCTTCAGTACTTC. Amino acid sequence: CASRAQGDLQYF.

This chain connects TRBV18 to TRBJ1-5, with D hard to call. The germline CDR1 and CDR2 sequences are KGHSH and LQKENI. The V end was cut by 6 bases, the J end by 3 bases, with 9 bases between. The CDR3 covers 13 residues. The CDR3: CASSSRNNQPQHF. CDR3 DNA: TGTGCCAGCTCCTCAAGGAACAATCAGCCCCAGCATTTT.

This chain joins TRBV9 and TRBJ2-2, with TRBD1 matching 7 bases. Germline V CDR1 and CDR2: SGDLS, YYNGEE. The J segment lost 1 base and the V segment lost 0 bases, leaving 3 bases of the junction unmatched. The CDR3 length is 16 residues. The CDR3 region has the DNA TGTGCCAGCAGCGTAGGAGGGACAGTGAACACCGGGGAGCTGTTTTTT. This codes for CASSVGGTVNTGELFF.

The chain carries TRBV19 and TRBJ1-1; D is unclear. Trimming removed 3 bases at V and 0 bases at J, with 5 bases between. The CDR3 extends over 13 amino acids. CDR1 is LNHDA, CDR2 SQIVND, per germline (reference sequence). CDR3 sequence (DNA): TGTGCCAGTAGTATTATTTTGAACACTGAAGCTTTCTTT. Residues: CASSIILNTEAFF.